The 20 T cell receptor beta chains reported below all come from one sample, sequenced in a study of cytomegalovirus exposure and HLA in healthy donors. The PCR used 60 Vbeta and 13 Jbeta primers. Method: immunoSEQ multiplex PCR; TCRdb's copy keeps in-frame clones and lacks some. The data contain 90,000 to 150,000 clones, around 84% of them singletons. The sequencing sample was made of PBMCs. Source of these receptors: a woman aged 25 to 39 in good health and CMV-seropositive.

The chain joins TRBV5-6 to TRBJ2-3, with TRBD1 matching 7 bases. The CDR3 extends over 15 amino acids. With 2 bases clipped from V and 2 bases from J, the junction kept 5 bases outside the gene matches. Germline lookup yields CDR1 SGHDT and CDR2 YYEEEE. As DNA, the CDR3 is TGTGCCAGCAGCTTAGGGGGCATTACCACAGATACGCAGTATTTT. Amino acid sequence: CASSLGGITTDTQYF.

This clone was seen a few times. Other DNA sequences in the sample encode the same CDR3. The chain couples TRBV9 to TRBJ2-5; tentative D call: TRBD2 (6 bases). Trimming took off 4 bases at V and 4 bases at J, with 11 bases between the two ends. Germline V gives CDR1 SGDLS, CDR2 YYNGEE. The CDR3 consists of 13 residues. This CDR3 reads CASSTGSGETQYF. As DNA, the CDR3 is TGTGCCAGCAGCACCGGGAGTGGAGAGACCCAGTACTTC.

The chain uses TRBV4-3 and TRBJ2-3; 8 bases agree with TRBD1. The trim removed 2 bases at V and 0 bases at J, leaving 7 bases unmatched. The CDR3 is 17 residues long. Germline-derived CDR1 and CDR2 are LGHNA and YSLEER. DNA of the CDR3: TGCGCCAGCAGCCAATTGGACAGGGCAGATAGCACAGATACGCAGTATTTT. Encoded protein: CASSQLDRADSTDTQYF.

This clone was counted between two and nine times. This chain uses TRBV7-9 with TRBJ2-1, with TRBD2 matching over 9 bases. V dropped 6 bases and J dropped 8; count of bases not matched to a gene: 14. The CDR3 is 16 amino acids. Germline values: CDR1 SEHNR, CDR2 FQNEAQ (reference sequence). This CDR3 is CASRVYSGGGWDEQFF. For the CDR3, the DNA is TGTGCCAGCAGAGTTTATAGCGGGGGAGGCTGGGATGAGCAGTTCTTC. The full variable domain, in which reference TRBV7-9 and TRBJ2-1 provide the parts outside the CDR3, is DTGVSQNPRHKITKRGQNVTFRCDPISEHNRLYWYRQTLGQGPEFLTYFQNEAQLEKSRLLSDRFSAERPKGSFSTLEIQRTEQGDSAMYLCASRVYSGGGWDEQFFGPGTRLTVL.

The genes are TRBV6-6 and TRBJ1-6, with D possibly TRBD1 on 6 matching bases. The CDR3 is made up of 15 amino acids. V dropped 6 bases and J dropped 6 bases, with 15 bases sitting between them. From germline, CDR1 is MNHNY and CDR2 SVGAGI (reference sequence). The CDR3 DNA follows: TGTGCCAGCAGCTTTAAGGGACAAACTAATTCACCCCTCCACTTT. As protein: CASSFKGQTNSPLHF.

This chain links TRBV4-2 with TRBJ2-1, with TRBD2 identical over 8 bases. V was pared by 0 bases and J by 4 bases, with 8 bases of the junction left unmatched. The germline CDR1 and CDR2 sequences are LGHNA and YNFKEQ. CDR3 size: 17 residues. The CDR3 DNA is TGTGCCAGCAGCCAAGATACGCGGGGGGATGGGTACAATGAGCAGTTCTTC. Amino acids: CASSQDTRGDGYNEQFF.

This chain uses TRBV19 with TRBJ2-1; TRBD2 is a possible D gene (6 bases). V lost 3 bases and J 9 bases, leaving 9 bases between the germline ends. The CDR3 extends over 12 amino acids. CDR1 and CDR2 (germline): LNHDA, SQIVND (reference sequence). The CDR3 region has the DNA TGTGCCAGTAGTATGACTAGACTTGAGCAGTTCTTC. It specifies CASSMTRLEQFF.

The V gene is TRBV5-4, the J gene TRBJ1-1; perhaps TRBD1 as D (5 bases). The germline V gene has CDR1 SGHNT and CDR2 YYREEE (reference sequence). Deletions cut 1 base from V and 4 bases from J, with 17 bases between. This CDR3 contains 16 residues. CDR3 DNA sequence: TGTGCCAGCAGCTTGCCCCCCGCAGGGAGGGCCACTGAAGCTTTCTTT. This gives the protein CASSLPPAGRATEAFF.

The gene calls are TRBV6-1 and TRBJ1-2, with a possible D match to TRBD1 (5 bases). Per the germline V gene, CDR1 is MNHNS and CDR2 is SASEGT. CDR3 length equals 13 residues. Trimming stripped 6 bases from V and 2 bases from J, with 10 bases between. This CDR3 is CASRGPGNYGYTF. The DNA of the CDR3 is TGTGCCAGCAGGGGTCCAGGGAACTATGGCTACACCTTC.

The chain is built from TRBV13 and TRBJ2-1; 7 bases line up with TRBD2. Germline loops: CDR1 PRHDT, CDR2 FYEKMQ (reference sequence). Trimming cost V 5 bases and J 6 bases; bases outside gene matches: 16. The CDR3 covers 17 residues. CDR3 DNA sequence: TGTGCCAGCAGCGAAACAACCGGGAGGCCTGGGCGCAATGAGCAGTTCTTC. Translation: CASSETTGRPGRNEQFF.

This clone was detected only a few times. The chain combines TRBV4-1 with TRBJ1-4; D gene unclear. The V end was cut by 4 bases, the J end by 1 base, with 10 bases between. Germline CDR1 is MGHRA and CDR2 is YSYEKL. The CDR3 has 15 residues. The CDR3 coding sequence is TGCGCCAGCAGCCCAGCGGGCAGAACTAATGAAAAACTGTTTTTT. Residues: CASSPAGRTNEKLFF.

The V gene is TRBV7-3, the J gene TRBJ1-1; no reliable D call. Germline V gives CDR1 SGHTA, CDR2 FQGTGA. This CDR3 contains 14 residues. Trimming removed 0 bases from V and 1 base from J, with 6 bases in between. Written as DNA, the CDR3 is TGTGCCAGCAGCTTAACGACTGGGAACACTGAAGCTTTCTTT. Translation gives CASSLTTGNTEAFF.

The rearrangement joins TRBV7-3 to TRBJ1-6; a weak D match, TRBD1 (6 bases). The CDR3 covers 17 residues. Germline V gene lookup returns CDR1 SGHTA and CDR2 FQGTGA. The ends were cut back, 5 bases at V and 8 bases at J, with 22 bases in the middle. In DNA form, the CDR3 reads TGTGCCAGCAGCCTGAACCCGGTGCAGGGGATTGATTCACCCCTCCACTTT. Amino acid sequence: CASSLNPVQGIDSPLHF.

The J gene is TRBJ1-1, the V gene TRBV6-1; 7 bases are a match to TRBD1. Per the germline V gene, CDR1 is MNHNS and CDR2 is SASEGT. This CDR3 comprises 14 residues. V dropped 10 bases and J dropped 0; count of bases not matched to a gene: 8. The CDR3 bases are TGTGCCACCCGACAGGGCAGGGTGAACACTGAAGCTTTCTTT. Its translation: CATRQGRVNTEAFF.

The rearrangement joins TRBV5-1 to TRBJ2-3; the D gene is possibly TRBD2 (6 bases). CDR1 and CDR2 (germline): SGHRS, YFSETQ. The CDR3 sequence is 14 residues long. Trimming took 4 bases from V and 2 from J, leaving 11 bases between them. In DNA form, the CDR3 reads TGCGCCAGCAGCCCGGGGGACCCCACAGATACGCAGTATTTT. Protein product: CASSPGDPTDTQYF.

The V gene is TRBV5-1, the J gene TRBJ2-3, with a tentative D call TRBD2 (5 bases). V shed 4 bases and J shed 5 bases, with 20 bases lying between them. Germline CDR1 SGHRS, CDR2 YFSETQ. This CDR3 is 16 amino acids long. DNA of the CDR3: TGCGCCAGCAGCGACGGCGGCATTCCCGGAGGAGATACGCAGTATTTT. This encodes CASSDGGIPGGDTQYF.

The chain combines TRBV2 with TRBJ2-7; 10 bases agree with TRBD1. The CDR3 sequence is 14 residues long. Unmatched junction bases numbered 6, after V lost 5 bases and J lost 5 bases. Looked up from germline, CDR1 is SNHLY and CDR2 is FYNNEI. For the CDR3, the DNA is TGTGCCAGCAGTCCCGACAGGGGGCTGAACGAGCAGTACTTC. This codes for CASSPDRGLNEQYF.

This chain joins TRBV2 and TRBJ1-4; TRBD1 is a possible D gene (5 bases). Germline values: CDR1 SNHLY, CDR2 FYNNEI. The CDR3 runs to 13 residues. V was cut by 6 bases and J by 8 bases, with 13 bases left in between. The CDR3 here is CASRSGEQEKLFF. The DNA of the CDR3 is TGTGCCAGCAGATCGGGGGAACAGGAAAAACTGTTTTTT.

The V and J genes are TRBV7-3 and TRBJ2-2; the match to TRBD2 covers 8 bases. The CDR3 totals 16 residues. Per germline, CDR1 SGHTA and CDR2 FQGTGA. The V segment lost 2 bases and the J segment 6 bases; nucleotides outside the gene matches: 8. CDR3 nucleotide sequence: TGTGCCAGCAGCTTAGGTGCGGGGGGCGCTTCCGGGGAGCTGTTTTTT. Translation: CASSLGAGGASGELFF.

V is TRBV5-6 and J is TRBJ2-3, with D perhaps matching TRBD2 (5 bases). In germline, CDR1 is SGHDT, CDR2 YYEEEE. Trimming pared 4 bases from V and 2 bases from J, leaving 14 bases between. The CDR3 totals 15 residues. CDR3 protein: CASSMRAWLTDTQYF. CDR3 coding DNA: TGTGCCAGCAGCATGCGGGCGTGGCTCACAGATACGCAGTATTTT.